The clone carrying this T cell receptor beta chain was counted at least ten times. Its specificity is unknown. A library of TCRbeta sequences, prepared with unique molecular identifiers, was generated. TCRdb itself ran the PCR reads through MiXCR, one entry per CDR3 protein. Found here are about 490,000 distinct CDR3 sequences, roughly 10% of them singletons; the top ten hold approximately 2%. J lost 0 bases, V lost 3 bases, and 1 base had no gene match. Germline V gene lookup returns CDR1 SGHRS and CDR2 YFSETQ. The CDR3 covers 15 residues. The data were taken from a study of T-cell reconstitution after alpha-beta-depleted transplantation in children. Whole-study findings and limits: At one year after transplant, newly produced T cells mostly accounted for T-cell counts and diversity.

The source material was PBMCs, sampled before TCRalphabeta/CD19-depleted stem cell transplant. The chain carries TRBV5-1 and TRBJ1-2, with TRBD1 matching 11 bases. The sequence came from a child aged 2 to 10 with inherited bone marrow failure, due to receive a stem cell transplant. The CDR3 region has the DNA TGCGCCAGCAGCTGGGGACAGGGGGCTAACTATGGCTACACCTTC. Translated: CASSWGQGANYGYTF.